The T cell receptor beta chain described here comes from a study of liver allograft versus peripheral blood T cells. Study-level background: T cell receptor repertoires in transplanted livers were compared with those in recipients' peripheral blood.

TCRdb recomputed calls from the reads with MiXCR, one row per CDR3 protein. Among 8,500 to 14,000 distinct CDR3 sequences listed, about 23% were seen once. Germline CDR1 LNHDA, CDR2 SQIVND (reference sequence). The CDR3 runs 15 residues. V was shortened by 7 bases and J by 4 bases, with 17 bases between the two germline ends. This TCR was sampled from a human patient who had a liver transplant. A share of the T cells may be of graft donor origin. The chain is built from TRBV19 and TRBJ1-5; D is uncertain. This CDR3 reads CASTQYGQINQPQHF. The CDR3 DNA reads TGTGCCAGTACCCAATATGGGCAGATTAATCAGCCCCAGCATTTT. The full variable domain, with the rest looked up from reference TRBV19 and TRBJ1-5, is DGGITQSPKYLFRKEGQNVTLSCEQNLNHDAMYWYRQDPGQGLRLIYYSQIVNDFQKGDIAEGYSVSREKKESFPLTVTSAQKNPTAFYLCASTQYGQINQPQHFGDGTRLSIL.